The entry below describes one T cell receptor (beta chain). V shed 6 bases and J shed 6 bases, with 8 bases lying between them. This CDR3 is 11 amino acids long. Assay used: immunoSEQ multiplex PCR; TCRdb lists only in-frame clones, some missing. The sample contains about 120,000 clones, more than 80% of which appear only once. These data come from a study of control samples from healthy donors and cancer patients. The rearrangement links TRBV12-3 or TRBV12-4 to TRBJ1-1; D not certain. Source material: blood. This clonotype originated in a man aged 50-60 years in good health. CDR3 in DNA: TGTGCCAGCAGGGCTGGTTCTGAAGCTTTCTTT. This codes for CASRAGSEAFF.